This T cell receptor (beta chain) was profiled in a study of T cells after yellow fever vaccination. Turning to the study itself: Preparation of fractions with low cell numbers was performed using SMART-Seq v4 Ultra Low Input.

This clonotype was observed many times. As yet, its antigen is unknown. From the 5' RACE reads, TCRdb called clonotypes with MiXCR, one entry per CDR3 protein. The data show just under 600,000 distinct CDR3 sequences, approximately 13% seen once. V gave up 8 bases and J gave up 0 bases; unmatched junction bases: 5. The CDR3 contains 14 residues. Looked up from germline, CDR1 is SGHRS and CDR2 is YFSETQ. Overall study findings and caveats: Booster sampling recovered most clones from primary vaccination (96% CD4, approximately 90% CD8).

J is TRBJ2-1 and V is TRBV5-1; 7 bases match TRBD1. The sample was PBMCs, taken on the day of the yellow fever booster vaccination. The receptor's source is a man between 25 and 39 years old who received the YFV17D yellow fever vaccine. The CDR3 nucleotides read TGCGCCAGTATCCGGGACAGCTCCTACAATGAGCAGTTCTTC. As protein: CASIRDSSYNEQFF.